A single sample is the source of the 17 T cell receptor beta chains below, sequenced in a study of blood T cell repertoires in COVID-19. Data came from immunoSEQ multiplex PCR; TCRdb stores just in-frame clones and leaves some out. The sample includes around 73,000 clones, around 77% of them seen just once. Sequencing input: peripheral blood. Receptor source: a man between 65 and 85 years old with COVID-19, enrolled during active disease.

This chain uses TRBV7-8 with TRBJ2-7, with TRBD1 as a possible D gene (5 bases). Germline V gives CDR1 SGHVS, CDR2 FQNEAQ. This CDR3 is built from 15 residues. Trimming took off 3 bases at V and 6 bases at J, with 18 bases between the two ends. The CDR3 is CASSFLDTPSGEQYF. In DNA form, the CDR3 reads TGTGCCAGCAGCTTCCTGGACACCCCGTCTGGCGAGCAGTACTTC.

Remarks on this clone: Germline and junction disagree at one end, which may indicate a read error. V usage is TRBV28 and J usage is TRBJ1-5; no reliable D call. CDR3 length: 11 amino acids. Germline lookup yields CDR1 MDHEN and CDR2 SYDVKM. The chain's CDR3 is CASSSYQPQHF. The CDR3 DNA sequence: TGTGCCAGCAGTAGCTATCAGCCCCAGCATTTT.

The J gene is TRBJ2-7, the V gene TRBV19; a possible D gene is TRBD1 (6 bases). The CDR3 is made up of 13 amino acids. Trimming left V 6 bases short and J 6 bases short, with 15 bases between. The germline gives CDR1 LNHDA, CDR2 SQIVND (reference sequence). Here the CDR3 reads CASSNQGHGEQYF. In nucleotides, the CDR3 is TGTGCCAGTAGCAACCAGGGGCATGGCGAGCAGTACTTC.

This chain links TRBV19 with TRBJ1-3; D not resolved. Germline values: CDR1 LNHDA, CDR2 SQIVND (reference sequence). V was trimmed by 3 bases and J by 0 bases, leaving 12 bases between them. The CDR3 covers 16 residues. In DNA form, the CDR3 reads TGTGCCAGTAGTATGATAGGACTCACCTCTGGAAACACCATATATTTT. Protein sequence: CASSMIGLTSGNTIYF.

The V call is TRBV2, the J call TRBJ2-2; perhaps TRBD1 as D (5 bases). Between the trimmed V and J ends, which lost 6 bases and 3 bases, there was a span of 14 bases. The CDR3 is 15 residues long. Germline loops: CDR1 SNHLY, CDR2 FYNNEI. CDR3 in amino acids: CASSLLRADTGELFF. CDR3 in DNA: TGTGCCAGCAGCCTCCTCAGGGCGGACACCGGGGAGCTGTTTTTT. Combining the CDR3 with reference TRBV2 and TRBJ2-2 gives the whole variable domain EPEVTQTPSHQVTQMGQEVILRCVPISNHLYFYWYRQILGQKVEFLVSFYNNEISEKSEIFDDQFSVERPDGSNFTLKIRSTKLEDSAMYFCASSLLRADTGELFFGEGSRLTVL.

The chain employs TRBV5-1 and TRBJ2-7; D is undetermined. The ends were cut back, 4 bases at V and 0 bases at J, with 8 bases in the middle. The CDR3 contains 13 residues. Germline-derived CDR1 and CDR2 are SGHRS and YFSETQ. In DNA, the CDR3 is TGCGCCAGCAGCCTTCTAGACTCCTACGAGCAGTACTTC. Residues: CASSLLDSYEQYF.

This chain joins TRBV5-4 and TRBJ1-2, with D maybe TRBD1 (6 bases). Germline V lookup: CDR1 SGHNT, CDR2 YYREEE (reference sequence). This CDR3 is built from 15 residues. Trimming removed 4 bases at V and 3 bases at J, with 16 bases between. The CDR3 reads CASSPGQTNHYGYTF. In nucleotides, the CDR3 is TGTGCCAGCAGCCCCGGACAGACCAACCACTATGGCTACACCTTC.

The V and J genes are TRBV7-6 and TRBJ2-1, with TRBD2 matching over 13 bases. The CDR3 consists of 15 residues. With 4 bases clipped from V and 7 bases from J, the junction kept 4 bases outside the gene matches. Germline values: CDR1 SGHVS, CDR2 FNYEAQ. The CDR3 DNA reads as TGTGCCAGCAGCTCGTCGGGACTAGCGGGAAATGAGCAGTTCTTC. Protein sequence: CASSSSGLAGNEQFF. Full variable domain (remainder filled in from reference TRBV7-6 and TRBJ2-1): GAGVSQSPRYKVTKRGQDVALRCDPISGHVSLYWYRQALGQGPEFLTYFNYEAQQDKSGLPNDRFSAERPEGSISTLTIQRTEQRDSAMYRCASSSSGLAGNEQFFGPGTRLTVL.

This sequence joins TRBV7-2 and TRBJ2-1; 11 nucleotides agree with TRBD2. The CDR3 covers 16 residues. CDR1 and CDR2 from the germline V gene are SGHTA and FQGNSA. V lost 2 bases, J lost 0 bases, and 0 bases stayed unmatched. The CDR3 loop reads CASSLTSGGSYNEQFF. The CDR3 nucleotides are TGTGCCAGCAGCTTAACTAGCGGGGGCTCCTACAATGAGCAGTTCTTC.

This clone has just one count. The rearrangement uses TRBV7-9 and TRBJ1-1; D is undetermined. Trimming removed 3 bases from V and 4 bases from J, with 12 bases in between. Germline-derived CDR1 and CDR2 are SEHNR and FQNEAQ (reference sequence). The CDR3 has 14 amino acids. CDR3 amino acids: CASSLDLPGTEAFF. The CDR3, as DNA: TGTGCCAGCAGCTTGGACTTACCTGGCACTGAAGCTTTCTTT.

The genes are TRBV2 and TRBJ2-1; D may be TRBD1 (6 bases). The CDR3 sequence is 14 residues long. Trimming pared 7 bases from V and 12 bases from J, leaving 22 bases between. The germline V gene encodes CDR1 SNHLY and CDR2 FYNNEI. The CDR3: CASTIGGVASGQFF. The CDR3 DNA reads TGTGCCAGCACTATAGGGGGAGTCGCTAGTGGGCAGTTCTTC.

This clone appeared a single time. This sequence joins TRBV6-5 and TRBJ1-2, with 8 bases matching TRBD1. Germline V gene data show CDR1 as MNHEY and CDR2 as SVGAGI. The CDR3 has 15 residues. Trimming took 0 bases from V and 6 from J; bases not matched to a gene: 6. CDR3 residues: CASSYSWTGYDGYTF. The CDR3 DNA follows: TGTGCCAGCAGTTACTCATGGACAGGGTACGATGGCTACACCTTC.

The chain recombines TRBV5-1 with TRBJ1-1; tentatively, D is TRBD1 (5 bases). With 4 bases removed from V and 1 base from J, the gap between germline ends came to 8 bases. The CDR3 has 13 amino acids. Germline-derived CDR1 and CDR2 are SGHRS and YFSETQ. The DNA for the CDR3 is TGCGCCAGCAGCCCTCAGGGGAACACTGAAGCTTTCTTT. Its translation is CASSPQGNTEAFF. The full variable domain, rest sourced from reference TRBV5-1 and TRBJ1-1, is KAGVTQTPRYLIKTRGQQVTLSCSPISGHRSVSWYQQTPGQGLQFLFEYFSETQRNKGNFPGRFSGRQFSNSRSEMNVSTLELGDSALYLCASSPQGNTEAFFGQGTRLTVV.

Regarding this clone: Within the sample, other DNA sequences also encode this same CDR3. The chain recombines TRBV3-1 (or the pseudogene TRBV3-2) with TRBJ1-5; perhaps TRBD1 as D (6 bases). CDR1 is LGHDT and CDR2 is YNNKEL in the germline V gene (reference sequence). The germline V and J ends were trimmed by 1 base and 6 bases, with 13 bases remaining between them. This CDR3 has 15 amino acids. The CDR3 protein is CASSQGRGRIQPQHF. CDR3 coding DNA: TGTGCCAGCAGCCAAGGCAGGGGAAGAATTCAGCCCCAGCATTTT.

V and J are TRBV7-9 and TRBJ1-1; D remains unclear. The V gene's germline CDR1 is SEHNR and CDR2 FQNEAQ (reference sequence). This CDR3 is built from 13 residues. With 1 base removed from V and 1 base from J, the gap between germline ends came to 4 bases. The CDR3 DNA reads as TGTGCCAGCAGCTTAGGTCAGAACACTGAAGCTTTCTTT. This codes for CASSLGQNTEAFF.

The rearrangement uses TRBV9 and TRBJ1-1, with 12 nucleotides matching TRBD1. The CDR3 has 15 residues. V lost 3 bases and J lost 5; bases outside the gene matches: 5. Looked up from germline, CDR1 is SGDLS and CDR2 is YYNGEE. CDR3 sequence (DNA): TGTGCCAGCAGCGCGGGACAGGGGGCTCAGACTGAAGCTTTCTTT. This sequence encodes CASSAGQGAQTEAFF.

The chain links TRBV4-2 to TRBJ2-2; 9 nucleotides align to TRBD2. In germline, CDR1 is LGHNA, CDR2 YNFKEQ. The ends lost 4 bases at V and 5 bases at J; junction bases unmatched: 8. The CDR3 is made up of 16 amino acids. CDR3 sequence (DNA): TGTGCCAGCAGCCTAGAAGCGGGAGGAAGGACCGGGGAGCTGTTTTTT. Its protein is CASSLEAGGRTGELFF.